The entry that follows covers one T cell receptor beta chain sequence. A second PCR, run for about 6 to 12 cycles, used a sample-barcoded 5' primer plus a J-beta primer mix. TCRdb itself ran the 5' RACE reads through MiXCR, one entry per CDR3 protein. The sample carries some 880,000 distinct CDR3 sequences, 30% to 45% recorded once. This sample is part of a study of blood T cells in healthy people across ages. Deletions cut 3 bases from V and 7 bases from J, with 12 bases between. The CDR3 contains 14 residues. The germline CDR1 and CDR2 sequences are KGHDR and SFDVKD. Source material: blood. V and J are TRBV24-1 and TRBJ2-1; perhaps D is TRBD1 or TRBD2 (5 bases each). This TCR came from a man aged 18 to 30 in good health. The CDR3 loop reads CATSDVGGSNEQFF. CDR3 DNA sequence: TGTGCCACCAGTGATGTTGGGGGTTCGAATGAGCAGTTCTTC.